This TCR beta chain was captured in a study of cytomegalovirus exposure and HLA in healthy donors. It was the roughly 110-subject validation cohort, separate from the 666-subject first cohort, to which the donors belonged. Points on this clone: Its specificity is unknown.

The ends lost 3 bases at V and 7 bases at J; junction bases unmatched: 5. This CDR3 is built from 13 residues. From germline, CDR1 is SNHLY and CDR2 FYNNEI. General study results and limits: Altogether, around 160 TCR beta chains were recorded as cytomegalovirus-associated. A few of the chains that were CMV-associated were confirmed in vitro to be specific for CMV antigens. According to reports, the classifier identified cytomegalovirus status with high specificity and sensitivity.

TCRdb's table, derived via immunoSEQ multiplex PCR, lists solely in-frame clones and lacks some. The table includes 110,000 or so clones, about 84% detected once. Material for sequencing was PBMCs. This clonotype originated in a man aged 18 to 35 in good health and CMV-seronegative. V gene TRBV2 combines with J gene TRBJ2-5; TRBD2 matches 7 bases. The DNA for the CDR3 is TGTGCCAGCAGTGATATAGGGAGGGGGACCCAGTACTTC. Protein: CASSDIGRGTQYF.